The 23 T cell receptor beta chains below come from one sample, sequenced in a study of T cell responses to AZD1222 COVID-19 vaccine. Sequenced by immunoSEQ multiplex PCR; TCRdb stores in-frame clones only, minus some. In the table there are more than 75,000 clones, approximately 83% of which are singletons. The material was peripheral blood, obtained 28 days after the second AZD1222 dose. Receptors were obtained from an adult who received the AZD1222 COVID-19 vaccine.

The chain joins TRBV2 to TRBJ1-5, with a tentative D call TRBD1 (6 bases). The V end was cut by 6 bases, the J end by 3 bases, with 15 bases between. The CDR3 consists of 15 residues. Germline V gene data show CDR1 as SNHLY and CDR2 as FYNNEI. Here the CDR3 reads CASSTNRELNQPQHF. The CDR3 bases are TGTGCCAGCAGCACAAACAGGGAGCTCAATCAGCCCCAGCATTTT.

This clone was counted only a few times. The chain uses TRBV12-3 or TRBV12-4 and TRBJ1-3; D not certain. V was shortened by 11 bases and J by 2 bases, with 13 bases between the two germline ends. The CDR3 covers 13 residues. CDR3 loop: CASSSGAGNTIYF. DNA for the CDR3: TGTGCCTCCAGCTCCGGGGCTGGAAACACCATATATTTT.

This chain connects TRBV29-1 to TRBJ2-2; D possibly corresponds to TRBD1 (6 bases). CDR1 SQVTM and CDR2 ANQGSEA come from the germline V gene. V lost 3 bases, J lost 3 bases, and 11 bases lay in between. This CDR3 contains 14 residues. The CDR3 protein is CSVDRGYHTGELFF. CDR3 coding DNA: TGCAGCGTTGACAGGGGTTATCACACCGGGGAGCTGTTTTTT.

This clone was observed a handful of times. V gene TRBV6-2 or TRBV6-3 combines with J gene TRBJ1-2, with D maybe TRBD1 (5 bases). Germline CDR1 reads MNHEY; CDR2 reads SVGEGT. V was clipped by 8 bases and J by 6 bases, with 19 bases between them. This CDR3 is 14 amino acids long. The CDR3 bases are TGTGCCAGCGGCCAGGGTGGTTATGGGAATGGCTACACCTTC. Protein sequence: CASGQGGYGNGYTF.

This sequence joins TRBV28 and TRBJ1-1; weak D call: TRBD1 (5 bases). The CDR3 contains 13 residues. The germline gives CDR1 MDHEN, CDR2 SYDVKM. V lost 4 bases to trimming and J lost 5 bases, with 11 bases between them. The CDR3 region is CASSSSRVTEAFF. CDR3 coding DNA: TGTGCCAGCAGTTCCTCCAGGGTAACTGAAGCTTTCTTT.

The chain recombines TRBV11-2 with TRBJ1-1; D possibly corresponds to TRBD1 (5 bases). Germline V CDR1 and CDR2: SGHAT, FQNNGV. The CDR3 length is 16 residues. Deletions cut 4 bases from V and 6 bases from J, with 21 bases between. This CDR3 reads CASSSAGITGKSEAFF. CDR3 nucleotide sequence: TGTGCCAGCAGCTCGGCGGGTATTACAGGAAAATCTGAAGCTTTCTTT.

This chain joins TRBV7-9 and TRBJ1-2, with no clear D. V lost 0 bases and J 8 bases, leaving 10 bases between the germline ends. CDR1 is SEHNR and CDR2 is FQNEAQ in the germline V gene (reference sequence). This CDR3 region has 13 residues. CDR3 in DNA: TGTGCCAGCAGCTTAGCGCGTTATTTCGGCTACACCTTC. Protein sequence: CASSLARYFGYTF.

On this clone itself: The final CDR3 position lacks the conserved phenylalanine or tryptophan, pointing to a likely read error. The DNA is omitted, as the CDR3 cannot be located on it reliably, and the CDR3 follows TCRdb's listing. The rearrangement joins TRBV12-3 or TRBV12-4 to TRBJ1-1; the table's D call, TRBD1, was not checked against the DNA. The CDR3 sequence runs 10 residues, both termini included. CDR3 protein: CASSMKQGLG.

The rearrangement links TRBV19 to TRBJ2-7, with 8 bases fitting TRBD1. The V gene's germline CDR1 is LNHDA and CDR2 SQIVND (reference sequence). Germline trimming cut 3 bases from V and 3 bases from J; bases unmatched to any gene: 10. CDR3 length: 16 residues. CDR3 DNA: TGTGCCAGTAGTATTGCCACCGGGACAGGCAACTACGAGCAGTACTTC. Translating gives CASSIATGTGNYEQYF.

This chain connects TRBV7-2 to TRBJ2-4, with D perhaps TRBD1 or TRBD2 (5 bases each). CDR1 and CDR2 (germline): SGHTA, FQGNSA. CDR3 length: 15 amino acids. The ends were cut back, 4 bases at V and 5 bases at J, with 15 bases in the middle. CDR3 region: CASSSGPGPQNIQYF. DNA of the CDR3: TGTGCCAGCAGCTCCGGCCCGGGACCTCAAAACATTCAGTACTTC.

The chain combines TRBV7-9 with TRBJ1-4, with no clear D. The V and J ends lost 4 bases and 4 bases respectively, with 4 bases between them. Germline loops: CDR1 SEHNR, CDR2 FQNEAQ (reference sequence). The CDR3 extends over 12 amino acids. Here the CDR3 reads CASSYSNEKLFF. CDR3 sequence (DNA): TGTGCCAGCAGCTATAGTAATGAAAAACTGTTTTTT. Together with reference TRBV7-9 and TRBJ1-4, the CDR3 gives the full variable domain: DTGVSQNPRHKITKRGQNVTFRCDPISEHNRLYWYRQTLGQGPEFLTYFQNEAQLEKSRLLSDRFSAERPKGSFSTLEIQRTEQGDSAMYLCASSYSNEKLFFGSGTQLSVL.

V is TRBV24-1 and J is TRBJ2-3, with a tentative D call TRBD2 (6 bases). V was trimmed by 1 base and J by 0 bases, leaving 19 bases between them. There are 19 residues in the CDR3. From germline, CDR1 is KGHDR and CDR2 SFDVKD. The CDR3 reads CATSDFPWVEGSSTDTQYF. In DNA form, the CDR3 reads TGTGCCACCAGTGATTTCCCCTGGGTGGAGGGGTCTAGCACAGATACGCAGTATTTT.

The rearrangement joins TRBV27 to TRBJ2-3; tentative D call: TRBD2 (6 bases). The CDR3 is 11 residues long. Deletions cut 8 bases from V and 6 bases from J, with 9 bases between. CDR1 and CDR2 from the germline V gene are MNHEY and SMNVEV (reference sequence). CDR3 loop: CASGAGDTQYF. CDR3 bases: TGTGCCAGCGGGGCGGGGGATACGCAGTATTTT.

The CDR3, as DNA: TGTGCCAGCAGCTCGCGACGAAACATGACATCCAACTATGGCTACACCTTC. It yields the protein CASSSRRNMTSNYGYTF. V usage is TRBV7-9 and J usage is TRBJ1-2; D is unclear. Per the germline V gene, CDR1 is SEHNR and CDR2 is FQNEAQ (reference sequence). The germline V and J ends were trimmed by 4 bases and 2 bases, with 20 bases remaining between them. The CDR3 consists of 17 residues.

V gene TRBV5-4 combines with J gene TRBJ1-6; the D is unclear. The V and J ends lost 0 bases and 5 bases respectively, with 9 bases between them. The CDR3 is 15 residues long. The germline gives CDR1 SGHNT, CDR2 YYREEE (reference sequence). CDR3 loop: CASSLDPENNSPLHF. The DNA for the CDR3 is TGTGCCAGCAGCTTGGATCCGGAGAATAATTCACCCCTCCACTTT.

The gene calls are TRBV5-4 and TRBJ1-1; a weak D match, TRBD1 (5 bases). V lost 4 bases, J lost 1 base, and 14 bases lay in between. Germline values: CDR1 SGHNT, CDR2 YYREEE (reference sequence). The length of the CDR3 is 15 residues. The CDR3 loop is CASSANGGRNTEAFF. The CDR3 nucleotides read TGTGCCAGCAGCGCGAACGGGGGAAGGAACACTGAAGCTTTCTTT.

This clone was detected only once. The CDR3 sequence is CSASFHSGRAYEQYF. Here the CDR3 DNA reads TGCAGTGCTAGTTTTCACAGCGGGAGGGCCTACGAGCAGTACTTC. The chain is built from TRBV20-1 and TRBJ2-7; TRBD2 agrees at 10 bases. The CDR3 sequence is 15 residues long. Germline V gene lookup returns CDR1 DFQATT and CDR2 SNEGSKA (reference sequence). With 3 bases clipped from V and 2 bases from J, the junction kept 7 bases outside the gene matches.

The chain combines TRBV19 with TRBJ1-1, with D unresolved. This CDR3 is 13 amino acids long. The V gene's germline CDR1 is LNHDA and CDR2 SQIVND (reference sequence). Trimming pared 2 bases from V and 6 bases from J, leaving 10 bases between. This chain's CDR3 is CASSILLLSEAFF. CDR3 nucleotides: TGTGCCAGTAGTATACTTCTCCTGTCTGAAGCTTTCTTT.

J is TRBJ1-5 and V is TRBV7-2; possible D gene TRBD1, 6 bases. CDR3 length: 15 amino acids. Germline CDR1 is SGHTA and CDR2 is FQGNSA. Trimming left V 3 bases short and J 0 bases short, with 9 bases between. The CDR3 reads CASSFTGYSNQPQHF. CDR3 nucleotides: TGTGCCAGCAGCTTTACAGGGTATAGCAATCAGCCCCAGCATTTT.

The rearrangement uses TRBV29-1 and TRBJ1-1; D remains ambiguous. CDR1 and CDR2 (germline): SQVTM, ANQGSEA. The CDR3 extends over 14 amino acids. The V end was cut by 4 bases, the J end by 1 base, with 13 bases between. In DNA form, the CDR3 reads TGCAGCGTTGGTATTGGACGGGGGAACACTGAAGCTTTCTTT. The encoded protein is CSVGIGRGNTEAFF.

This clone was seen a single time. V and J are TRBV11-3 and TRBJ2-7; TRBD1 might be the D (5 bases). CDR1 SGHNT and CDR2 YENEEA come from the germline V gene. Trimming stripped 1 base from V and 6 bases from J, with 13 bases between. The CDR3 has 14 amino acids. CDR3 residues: CASSLGQGVGEQYF. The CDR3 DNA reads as TGTGCCAGCAGCTTAGGGCAGGGTGTTGGCGAGCAGTACTTC.

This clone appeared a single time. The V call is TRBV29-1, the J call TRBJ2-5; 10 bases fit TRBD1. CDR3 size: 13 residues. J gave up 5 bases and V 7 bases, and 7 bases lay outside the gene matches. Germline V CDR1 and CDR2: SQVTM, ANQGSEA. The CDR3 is CSAPGTGVETQYF. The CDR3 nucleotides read TGCAGCGCCCCCGGGACAGGGGTCGAGACCCAGTACTTC.

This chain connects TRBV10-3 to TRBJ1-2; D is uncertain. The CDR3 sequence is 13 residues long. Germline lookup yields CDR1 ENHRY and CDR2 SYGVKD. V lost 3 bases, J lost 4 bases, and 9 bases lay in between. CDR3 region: CAISEGQSYGYTF. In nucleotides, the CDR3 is TGTGCCATCAGTGAAGGTCAGAGCTATGGCTACACCTTC.